This TCR beta chain derives from a study of CD8+ T cells in alopecia areata. Overall study context: Donor skin was harvested from roughly 6-13-month-old C3H/HeJ mice with spontaneous alopecia and grafted onto roughly 7-11-week-old female C3H/HeJ recipients. Study-wide findings and caveats: Resident alphabeta T-cell populations of normal skin are likewise subject to sequencing in scalp samples.

A panel of CD4, CD8alpha, NKG2D, NKG2ACE and other markers served to sort pooled cutaneous lymph node cells. The sequencing template was cDNA reverse transcribed from extracted RNA. Produced via immunoSEQ multiplex PCR; TCRdb's table is partial and in-frame only. This sample comprises more than 250,000 clones, none seen once only. The CDR3 totals 14 residues. V shed 4 bases, J shed 4 bases, and the junction held 4 bases outside the gene matches. Germline loops: CDR1 NSHNY, CDR2 SYGAGN. This clone occurred a few times. Its antigen is not known. The listed genes are named as in mouse. The read halts 4 residues ahead of the CDR3 end, with the missing end drawn from the germline J gene.

Material: CD4+ T cells sorted from a lymph node. The origin of this receptor is a C3H/HeJ mouse with alopecia areata. MHC haplotype of the strain: H2-k. V is TRBV13-1 and J is TRBJ2-2; 7 positions match TRBD1. CDR3: CASSHRGGTGQLYF. The sequenced part of the CDR3 DNA is TGTGCCAGCAGTCACAGGGGAGGCACCGGG.